The clone carrying this T cell receptor (beta chain) was picked up one time. Antigen unknown. Mismatch repair deficiency was confirmed in all patients, by PCR or immunohistochemistry. V lost 7 bases, J lost 8 bases, and 24 bases lay in between. Germline V gives CDR1 SEHNR, CDR2 FQNEAQ (reference sequence). The CDR3 is 16 residues long. The data stem from a study of PD-1 blockade in mismatch repair-deficient tumors. Study results and caveats: Rapid post-treatment expansion, then contraction, generally preceding radiologic response, marked tumor-resident clones.

Profiled with immunoSEQ multiplex PCR; TCRdb holds only in-frame clones, not every one. The sample carries 45,000 to 60,000 clones, roughly three quarters recorded once. The sample in question was peripheral blood, obtained 4 weeks after starting pembrolizumab. The clonotype originates from an adult with mismatch repair-deficient cancer. This chain connects TRBV7-9 to TRBJ2-1; D possibly matches TRBD1 or TRBD2 (5 bases each). The DNA of the CDR3 is TGTGCCAGCACCCCTTCGAGGGACGAGCTTAGGGATGAGCAGTTCTTC. Protein: CASTPSRDELRDEQFF.